This T cell receptor (beta chain) emerged from a study of T-cell reconstitution after alpha-beta-depleted transplantation in children. This clonotype turned up a few times. Researchers prepared the TCRbeta library using unique molecular identifiers, the study reports. In TCRdb, the PCR reads were re-called with MiXCR into one record per CDR3 protein. The sample gives about 610,000 distinct CDR3 sequences, roughly a tenth of which show up once; roughly 3.9% is in the top ten. CDR1 and CDR2 from the germline V gene are MNHEY and SMNVEV (reference sequence). With 5 bases removed from V and 5 bases from J, the gap between germline ends came to 15 bases. The CDR3 consists of 14 residues.

This TCR derives from a human donor who donated a stem cell graft to a child with acute myeloid leukemia. Source: PBMCs from the stem cell graft donor, taken from the stem cell graft. V and J are TRBV27 and TRBJ2-5; D gene ambiguous. CDR3 in DNA: TGTGCCAGCAGTCCAAGGCCGCCTTGGGAGACCCAGTACTTC. Its translation: CASSPRPPWETQYF.